Sequencing of this TCR beta chain was carried out in a study of neurological immune-mediated disorders. Source material was 2 million unsorted PBMCs, stored at -80 °C in RNAlater. TCRdb re-called the 5' RACE reads with MiXCR, one entry per CDR3 protein. The sample yields roughly 56,000 distinct CDR3 sequences, about 10% seen once. The CDR3 length is 14 residues. In germline, CDR1 is LGHNA, CDR2 YSLEER. V lost 6 bases to trimming and J lost 7 bases, with 18 bases between them. The sequence came from a man aged 55 to 70 in good health. This sequence joins TRBV4-3 and TRBJ2-5; the D gene is possibly TRBD1 (6 bases). Specimen: PBMCs. The CDR3 here is CASSHLTGHGTQYF. DNA for the CDR3: TGCGCCAGCAGTCATCTGACAGGTCATGGGACCCAGTACTTC.